The 4 T cell receptor beta chains listed next were all sequenced from one sample in a study of T cells in Graves' hyperthyroidism and ophthalmopathy. Amplified regions were TCR beta CDR3 sequences from RNA transcripts. The TCR CDR3 first-round RT-PCR relied on the HTBI primer set. TCRdb itself ran the multiplex PCR reads through MiXCR, one entry per CDR3 protein. The table includes some 350,000 distinct CDR3 sequences, roughly 15% detected once. The sequenced sample was blood. Source of these receptors: a woman aged 60 to 75 with Graves' ophthalmopathy.

This clonotype has more than one count but fewer than ten. The CDR3 sequence: CATSGTAQETQYF. CDR3 coding DNA: TGTGCCACCTCCGGGACAGCTCAAGAGACCCAGTACTTC. The rearrangement joins TRBV7-9 to TRBJ2-5; 7 positions agree with TRBD1. Germline trimming cut 10 bases from V and 2 bases from J; bases unmatched to any gene: 7. This CDR3 has 13 amino acids. Germline CDR1 reads SEHNR; CDR2 reads FQNEAQ (reference sequence).

At least ten counts were recorded for this clonotype. In DNA form, the CDR3 reads TGTGCCAGCAGTTTAGACAGGGGGCGCGTGGATACGCAGTATTTT. It is translated as CASSLDRGRVDTQYF. V gene TRBV12-3 or TRBV12-4 combines with J gene TRBJ2-3; 9 nucleotides align to TRBD1. The CDR3 extends over 15 amino acids. Unmatched junction bases numbered 5, after V lost 1 base and J lost 6 bases.

The chain couples TRBV7-3 to TRBJ2-7; D could derive from TRBD1 or TRBD2 (6 bases each). V was shortened by 1 base and J by 3 bases, with 13 bases between the two germline ends. Germline V gene sequence: CDR1 SGHTA, CDR2 FQGTGA. The CDR3 consists of 15 residues. The CDR3 is CASSLMGGFHYEQYF. DNA of the CDR3: TGTGCCAGCAGCTTAATGGGGGGCTTCCACTACGAGCAGTACTTC.

The CDR3 here is CAWSPDTATRNTIYF. In DNA, the CDR3 is TGTGCCTGGAGTCCCGACACAGCTACCAGAAACACCATATATTTT. The chain couples TRBV30 to TRBJ1-3; D is unresolved. CDR1 and CDR2 (germline): GTSNPN, SVGIG (reference sequence). There are 15 residues in the CDR3. Deletions cut 2 bases from V and 5 bases from J, with 16 bases between.